The 9 T cell receptor beta chains in this list originate from one sample, sequenced in a study of vaccination effects on CD4 cells after COVID-19. The ViraFEST assay expanded antigen-specific CD4+ T cells with viral peptide pools before sequencing. At the end of 9 to 11 days of culture, CD4+ T cells were isolated. Each person got two doses of an mRNA SARS-CoV-2 vaccine, BNT162b2 or mRNA-1273. No antigen is known for these receptors. Generated by immunoSEQ multiplex PCR, the TCRdb table keeps only in-frame clones and is missing some. This sample has tens of thousands of clones, with about 80% found just once. This material consisted of CD4+ T cells from PBMCs cultured with SARS-CoV-2 spike peptides, taken after COVID-19 vaccination. These receptor sequences come from a human donor who received a COVID-19 vaccine. Some clones in this sample may be carry-over from other donors' samples.

The chain has TRBV6-4 and TRBJ1-5; no definite D call. Germline-derived CDR1 and CDR2 are MRHNA and SNTAGT. The V end lost 7 bases, the J end lost 6 bases, and 10 bases lay between the germline ends. The CDR3 sequence is 12 residues long. The CDR3 region has the DNA TGTGCCAGCACCCCCTCGGTTCAGCCCCAGCATTTT. Translated: CASTPSVQPQHF.

This clone is medium-sized (0.01 to 0.1%) within its sample. J is TRBJ1-1 and V is TRBV10-3, with D hard to call. The CDR3 is made up of 13 amino acids. V lost 5 bases, J lost 3 bases, and 10 bases lay in between. Germline CDR1 is ENHRY and CDR2 is SYGVKD. The DNA for the CDR3 is TGTGCCATCAGTCGGAATGGGGACACTGAAGCTTTCTTT. It translates to CAISRNGDTEAFF.

This clone appeared a few times. The chain couples TRBV7-8 to TRBJ2-5, with D possibly TRBD1 on 5 matching bases. Deletions cut 5 bases from V and 1 base from J, with 17 bases between. Germline assignment: CDR1 SGHVS and CDR2 FQNEAQ. CDR3 size: 16 residues. In DNA, the CDR3 is TGTGCCAGCAGCCGAGTTTCGACAGTACCCCAAGAGACCCAGTACTTC. Protein: CASSRVSTVPQETQYF.

This sequence joins TRBV4-1 and TRBJ2-1; maybe TRBD2 (5 bases). Germline CDR1 and CDR2: MGHRA and YSYEKL. The CDR3 totals 17 residues. Trimming shortened V by 4 bases and J by 1 base, and 17 bases separated the two germline ends. CDR3 coding DNA: TGCGCCAGCAGCCTGATTCCACCCGGGAATTCCTACAATGAGCAGTTCTTC. It is translated as CASSLIPPGNSYNEQFF.

The gene calls are TRBV4-3 and TRBJ1-5; D remains unclear. CDR1 and CDR2 (germline): LGHNA, YSLEER. V was cut by 0 bases and J by 4 bases, with 7 bases left in between. This CDR3 contains 14 residues. The CDR3 region has the DNA TGCGCCAGCAGCCAAGAAGTGAGTAATCAGCCCCAGCATTTT. This encodes CASSQEVSNQPQHF.

The gene calls are TRBV7-8 and TRBJ2-7; possible D gene TRBD1, 5 bases. Trimming stripped 2 bases from V and 3 bases from J, with 5 bases between. The CDR3 has 12 residues. The germline gives CDR1 SGHVS, CDR2 FQNEAQ. The CDR3 region is CASSLQGYEQYV. The CDR3 nucleotides are TGTGCCAGCAGCTTACAGGGCTACGAGCAGTACGTC.

The rearrangement uses TRBV4-1 and TRBJ1-5, with TRBD1 as a possible D gene (6 bases). Trimming removed 0 bases at V and 6 bases at J, with 12 bases between. The germline gives CDR1 MGHRA, CDR2 YSYEKL. The CDR3 runs 15 residues. CDR3: CASSQDVAGAQPQHF. In nucleotides, the CDR3 is TGCGCCAGCAGCCAAGATGTGGCAGGGGCTCAGCCCCAGCATTTT.

The chain couples TRBV2 to TRBJ1-1, with D tentatively TRBD1 (5 bases). Germline V gene data show CDR1 as SNHLY and CDR2 as FYNNEI. The CDR3 contains 13 residues. With 2 bases removed from V and 4 bases from J, the gap between germline ends came to 8 bases. The DNA for the CDR3 is TGTGCCAGCAGTGAACAGCAGGGCACTGAAGCTTTCTTT. Translated, it gives CASSEQQGTEAFF.

The J gene is TRBJ1-1, the V gene TRBV30; no reliable D call. Germline V lookup: CDR1 GTSNPN, CDR2 SVGIG (reference sequence). V shed 0 bases and J shed 4 bases, with 12 bases lying between them. This CDR3 spans 14 amino acids. CDR3 protein: CAWSVTVLSTEAFF. DNA for the CDR3: TGTGCCTGGAGTGTAACTGTTTTGAGCACTGAAGCTTTCTTT.